These T cell receptor beta chains were read from a single sample in a study of type 1 regulatory T cells. From the reads, TCRdb called clonotypes with MiXCR, one entry per CDR3 protein. The sample contains some 25,000 distinct CDR3 sequences, around 70% of which appear only once. Antigens for these TCRs are unknown. Sequencing input: cultured T cells, either the whole culture or a sorted T cell fraction (not recorded which). The source of these receptors is a human donor in good health. Each CDR3 is given with its conserved first and last residue. D genes are given only for firm matches. Clone sizes are given selectively: once, few, many, or a class where the clone is expanded.

CDR3nt	CDR3aa	d_gene	v_gene	j_gene	abundance
TGCAGTGCTAGGAGCGGTAGCGGGGACCCCAATACGCAGTATTTT	CSARSGSGDPNTQYF	TRBD2	TRBV20-1	TRBJ2-3	once
TGTGCCAGCAGGTCGACTAGCGGGGGGGCGAGCTCCTACAATGAGCAGTTCTTC	CASRSTSGGASSYNEQFF	TRBD2	TRBV12-3/TRBV12-4	TRBJ2-1	.
TGTGCCTGGAGCCCGTATGATGGAGGCTACACCTTC	CAWSPYDGGYTF	.	TRBV30	TRBJ1-2	.
TGTGCCAGCAGTGAATCCGGATACAATCAGCCCCAGCATTTT	CASSESGYNQPQHF	.	TRBV2	TRBJ1-5	.
TGCGCCAGCAGCCATGTACAGGGTGCCTACGAGCAGTACTTC	CASSHVQGAYEQYF	.	TRBV4-1	TRBJ2-7	.
TGTGCTAGTGGTGCGGGGACCGCCGTTTACTATGGCTACACCTTC	CASGAGTAVYYGYTF	.	TRBV12-5	TRBJ1-2	.
TGTGCCAGCAGTCTTCCCGATGGCCAAGAGACCCAGTACTTC	CASSLPDGQETQYF	.	TRBV6-6	TRBJ2-5	.
TGTGCCTGGAGCGTGACGGTACCCTATGGCTACACCTTC	CAWSVTVPYGYTF	.	TRBV30	TRBJ1-2	.
TGTGCCAGCAGCCGGACAGGGCTTACCGGGGAGCTGTTTTTT	CASSRTGLTGELFF	TRBD1	TRBV2	TRBJ2-2	.
TGTGCCAGCAGTGACCCGGGGACTGGGCGGAATTCACCCCTCCACTTT	CASSDPGTGRNSPLHF	.	TRBV27	TRBJ1-6	once
TGTGCCAGCAGCTTGGAATGGGGAGATACGCAGTATTTT	CASSLEWGDTQYF	.	TRBV5-5	TRBJ2-3	.
TGCAGTGCTAGGGGGACTAGCGGGGTTGGGGCAGATACGCAGTATTTT	CSARGTSGVGADTQYF	TRBD2	TRBV20-1	TRBJ2-3	few
TGTGCCACCTCGGGACAGGGGCTGGACTATGGCTACACCTTC	CATSGQGLDYGYTF	TRBD1	TRBV24-1	TRBJ1-2	.
TGCAGCGAGATAGACGACGGGAATGAGCAGTTCTTC	CSEIDDGNEQFF	.	TRBV29-1	TRBJ2-1	.
TGTGCCAGCAGTTATTCAGGGGCGAACACCGGGGAGCTGTTTTTT	CASSYSGANTGELFF	.	TRBV6-6	TRBJ2-2	.
TGTGCCAGCACCCGGGGGGTGCGGTCACCCCTCCACTTT	CASTRGVRSPLHF	.	TRBV2	TRBJ1-6	.
TGTGCCAGCCGCCCCACGGGGGGGCAAGAGACCCAGTACTTC	CASRPTGGQETQYF	TRBD2	TRBV12-3/TRBV12-4	TRBJ2-5	few
TGTGCCAGCAGTTTAATTGGGTTGAACACCGGGGAGCTGTTTTTT	CASSLIGLNTGELFF	.	TRBV12-3/TRBV12-4	TRBJ2-2	.
TGTGCCAGCAGCCGAGTGAGCGTTAATTCACCCCTCCACTTT	CASSRVSVNSPLHF	.	TRBV7-2	TRBJ1-6	.
TGTGCCAGCAGCTTAGGTCTGGTGAGGGGACAAGAGACCCAGTACTTC	CASSLGLVRGQETQYF	.	TRBV7-7	TRBJ2-5	once
TGCAGTGCCCAGGGAATGGCGGGGACCAACAATGAGCAGTTCTTC	CSAQGMAGTNNEQFF	.	TRBV20-1	TRBJ2-1	.
TGTGCCACCAGTGACTCGAACTACTACTATGGCTACACCTTC	CATSDSNYYYGYTF	.	TRBV24-1	TRBJ1-2	few
TGTGCCAGCAGCTTGGTCGCTCTGAACACTGAAGCTTTCTTT	CASSLVALNTEAFF	.	TRBV5-5	TRBJ1-1	.
TGCGCCAGCAGCTTGGCGGAGGTGGATGAAAAACTGTTTTTT	CASSLAEVDEKLFF	.	TRBV5-1	TRBJ1-4	.
TGCAGTGCTAGTCGGGGACACGCTTTCTTT	CSASRGHAFF	.	TRBV20-1	TRBJ1-1	.
TGTGCCAGCAGTGGCCCCGGGACAGGCCCCTACGAGCAGTACTTC	CASSGPGTGPYEQYF	TRBD1	TRBV6-5	TRBJ2-7	.
TGTGCCAGCAGACCTTCGACAGGGGGCGCCGACTACAATGAGCAGTTCTTC	CASRPSTGGADYNEQFF	TRBD1	TRBV2	TRBJ2-1	.
TGCAGCGTTCAGGGACTTCGGTATGGCTACACCTTC	CSVQGLRYGYTF	.	TRBV29-1	TRBJ1-2	.
TGTGCCAGCGGGAGGGTAAGCTACGAGCAGTACTTC	CASGRVSYEQYF	TRBD2	TRBV6-6	TRBJ2-7	.
TGTGCCAGCAGTTCTAGACAGGGGGCTGTAGGGGGAGATACGCAGTATTTT	CASSSRQGAVGGDTQYF	TRBD1	TRBV12-3/TRBV12-4	TRBJ2-3	few
TGTGCCAGCAGTTTATCCGCGGACAGGGGATATAATTCACCCCTCCACTTT	CASSLSADRGYNSPLHF	TRBD1	TRBV27	TRBJ1-6	.
TGTGCCAGCAGCCCCGAGGGACAGGTCACAGATACGCAGTATTTT	CASSPEGQVTDTQYF	TRBD1	TRBV9	TRBJ2-3	large
TGTGCCTGGAGTACGACAGGGTATCAGGAGACCCAGTACTTC	CAWSTTGYQETQYF	TRBD1	TRBV30	TRBJ2-5	.
TGTGCCAGCAGCTCCCTAGACAGGAGCAATCAGCCCCAGCATTTT	CASSSLDRSNQPQHF	.	TRBV5-6	TRBJ1-5	.
TGCGCCAGCAGCCGAGGGACTCTAGCGGGTTACGAGCAGTACTTC	CASSRGTLAGYEQYF	TRBD2	TRBV5-1	TRBJ2-7	.
TGTGCCAGCAGCTCTAGTGGGACAGGTTCGGATACGCAGTATTTT	CASSSSGTGSDTQYF	TRBD1	TRBV7-2	TRBJ2-3	.
TGCGCCAGCAGCTATTACGCTAGCGGGGGGCCCCTCCAAGAGACCCAGTACTTC	CASSYYASGGPLQETQYF	TRBD2	TRBV5-1	TRBJ2-5	.
TGTGCCAGTAGTATAGATAGCTGGGAGACCCAGTACTTC	CASSIDSWETQYF	.	TRBV19	TRBJ2-5	.
TGTGCCAGCAGCCCGACTCGGGCCAGGGGGGTTATCTACGAGCAGTACTTC	CASSPTRARGVIYEQYF	.	TRBV7-9	TRBJ2-7	.
TGTGCCAGCACCCGAGGAGGGAACACTGAAGCTTTCTTT	CASTRGGNTEAFF	.	TRBV12-3/TRBV12-4	TRBJ1-1	.
TGTGCCAGTAGTACCTTGACAGGGAGACGTGCTTCACCCCTCCACTTT	CASSTLTGRRASPLHF	TRBD1	TRBV19	TRBJ1-6	few
TGTGCCAGCAGCTTTTATGGCCCCGAGAAGGATACGCAGTATTTT	CASSFYGPEKDTQYF	.	TRBV7-9	TRBJ2-3	.
TGTGCCAGCAGCGCTAAGGGGCTTAGCAATCAGCCCCAGCATTTT	CASSAKGLSNQPQHF	.	TRBV12-3/TRBV12-4	TRBJ1-5	.